The T cell receptor beta chain described here comes from a study of blood T cell repertoires in COVID-19. Study overall: Samples came from the United States, Italy and Spain, spanning acute and convalescent COVID-19. T cells, B-cell-depleted T cells, or PBMCs provided the cDNA or gDNA that served as material.

The CDR3 extends over 16 amino acids. The germline V gene encodes CDR1 SGHTA and CDR2 FQGNSA. Trimming pared 1 base from V and 2 bases from J, leaving 15 bases between. As processed by the authors: From reference gene primer amplification, estimates of nucleated cell counts were derived. Sequencing was performed with immunoSEQ multiplex PCR; in TCRdb, only in-frame clones are kept and a portion is missing. Clone size and V and J calls were adopted from that table, with D and trimming inferred from the DNA. The sample has some 120,000 clones, 81% seen once. Patients in Seattle were enrolled during active infection, then followed longitudinally.

Specimen: peripheral blood. The V and J genes are TRBV7-2 and TRBJ2-7; possible D gene TRBD2, 6 bases. The sequence was collected from a man aged 25 to 40 with COVID-19, enrolled during active disease. CDR3 DNA sequence: TGTGCCAGCAGCTTAGGGGGCGGGGCAGGGACCTACGAGCAGTACTTC. Translation gives CASSLGGGAGTYEQYF.